This T cell receptor beta chain was identified during a study of shared T cell receptors in the human thymus. Profiling relied on immunoSEQ multiplex PCR, and the TCRdb table lists in-frame clones only, not all of them. The sample shows about 660,000 clones, over 75% of them seen only once. The CDR3 totals 19 residues. V was shortened by 4 bases and J by 4 bases, with 26 bases between the two germline ends. CDR1 is SGDLS and CDR2 is YYNGEE in the germline V gene. The count of this clone is one. These records were also assigned to another study, of human thymus T cells. That work adds: Infants, healthy and Finnish, who were having corrective surgery for congenital heart defects served as donors. The study used thymus tissue resected during corrective heart surgery. Among thymic and blood repertoires, usage of V and J genes appeared biased. Related research examined unrelated individuals and reported that their thymic repertoires overlapped highly.

The V call is TRBV9, the J call TRBJ2-2; possibly TRBD2 for D (10 bases). Material for sequencing was thymocytes. This TCR derives from a boy under two years old with a congenital heart defect. The CDR3 reads CASSPGTGRLAGVTGELFF. In DNA form, the CDR3 reads TGTGCCAGCAGCCCCGGGACAGGGAGGCTAGCGGGAGTCACCGGGGAGCTGTTTTTT.